This TCR beta chain was documented in a study of T cell changes during pregnancy in multiple sclerosis (dated by TCRdb to between 2018 and 2021). Study-wide context: Changes in the T cell repertoire over the course of pregnancy were examined in this study in women with multiple sclerosis.

The CDR3, from cysteine to phenylalanine, totals 13 residues. The DNA shown is the 39-base CDR3, in frame from base 1. As encoded in the germline V gene, CDR1 is MGHRA while CDR2 is YSYEKL. V is trimmed back by 5 bases and J by 5 bases, and the junction contains 5 bases that no gene match accounts for. In regard to this clone: The antigen this receptor binds is unknown. Per-base quality was not reported, and no clone a single base away is much larger than it.

The library relied on the immunoSEQ multiplex PCR assay. TCRdb holds this immuneACCESS table with in-frame rearrangements only. Some clones are missing; in checked studies, unresolved V genes explain under half, and the rest has no known cause. In all, the sample holds tens of thousands of clones, and 93% of those were seen once. Jointly, the top ten make up roughly 2.5% of the sample. Sequenced here: peripheral blood, sampled in the second trimester of pregnancy. This sequence was found in a female donor with multiple sclerosis, enrolled in a pregnancy study. Here the chain combines TRBV4-1 and TRBJ2-5, and 7 junctional nucleotides match TRBD2. The CDR3 reads as follows: CASSDIGGETQYF. Here is the DNA: TGCGCCAGCAGCGACATCGGGGGGGAGACCCAGTACTTC.